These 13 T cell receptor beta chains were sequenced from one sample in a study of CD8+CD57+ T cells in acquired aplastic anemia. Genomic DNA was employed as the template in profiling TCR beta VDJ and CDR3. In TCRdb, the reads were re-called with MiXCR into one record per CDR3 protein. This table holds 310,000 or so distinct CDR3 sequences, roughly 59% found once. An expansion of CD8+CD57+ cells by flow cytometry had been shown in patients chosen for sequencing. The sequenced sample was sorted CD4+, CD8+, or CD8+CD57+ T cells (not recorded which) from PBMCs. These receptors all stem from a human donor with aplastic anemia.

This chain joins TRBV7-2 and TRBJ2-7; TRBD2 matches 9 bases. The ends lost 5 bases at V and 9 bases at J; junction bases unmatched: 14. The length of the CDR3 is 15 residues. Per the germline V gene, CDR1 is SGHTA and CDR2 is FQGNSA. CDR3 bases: TGTGCCAGCAGCCAACAAACACCGGGACTAGCCGTGCAGTACTTC. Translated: CASSQQTPGLAVQYF.

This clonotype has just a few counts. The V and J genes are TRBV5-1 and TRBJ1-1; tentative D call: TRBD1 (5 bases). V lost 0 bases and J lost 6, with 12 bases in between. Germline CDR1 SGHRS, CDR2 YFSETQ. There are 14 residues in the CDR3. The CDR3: CASSLEGEGAEAFF. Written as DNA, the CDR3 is TGCGCCAGCAGCTTGGAAGGGGAGGGTGCTGAAGCTTTCTTT.

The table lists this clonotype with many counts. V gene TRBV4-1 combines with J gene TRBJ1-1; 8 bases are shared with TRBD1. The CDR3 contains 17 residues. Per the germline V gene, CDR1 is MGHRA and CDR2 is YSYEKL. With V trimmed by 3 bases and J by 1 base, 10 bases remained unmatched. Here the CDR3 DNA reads TGCGCCAGCAGCCACCACACCTCCGGGACAGGGAACACTGAAGCTTTCTTT. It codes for CASSHHTSGTGNTEAFF.

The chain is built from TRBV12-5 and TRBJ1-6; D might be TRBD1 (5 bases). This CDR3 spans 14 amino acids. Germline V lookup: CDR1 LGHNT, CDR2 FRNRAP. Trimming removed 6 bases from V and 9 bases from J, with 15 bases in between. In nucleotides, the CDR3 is TGTGCTAGTGGCGCCGGGACCCCTCTTTCACCCCTCCACTTT. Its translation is CASGAGTPLSPLHF.

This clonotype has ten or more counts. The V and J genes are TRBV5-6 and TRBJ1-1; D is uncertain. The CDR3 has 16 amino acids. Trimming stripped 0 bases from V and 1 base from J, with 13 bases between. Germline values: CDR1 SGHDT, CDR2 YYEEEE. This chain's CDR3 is CASSLGFSGQNTEAFF. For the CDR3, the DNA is TGTGCCAGCAGCTTGGGTTTTAGTGGGCAGAACACTGAAGCTTTCTTT. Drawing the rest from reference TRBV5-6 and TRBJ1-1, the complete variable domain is DAGVTQSPTHLIKTRGQQVTLRCSPKSGHDTVSWYQQALGQGPQFIFQYYEEEERQRGNFPDRFSGHQFPNYSSELNVNALLLGDSALYLCASSLGFSGQNTEAFFGQGTRLTVV.

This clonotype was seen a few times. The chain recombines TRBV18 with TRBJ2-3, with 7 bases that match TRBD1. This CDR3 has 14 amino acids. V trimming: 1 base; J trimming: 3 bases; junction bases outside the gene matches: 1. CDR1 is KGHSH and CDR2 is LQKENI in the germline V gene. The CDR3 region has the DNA TGTGCCAGCTCACCACGACAGGGAACAGATACGCAGTATTTT. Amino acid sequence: CASSPRQGTDTQYF.

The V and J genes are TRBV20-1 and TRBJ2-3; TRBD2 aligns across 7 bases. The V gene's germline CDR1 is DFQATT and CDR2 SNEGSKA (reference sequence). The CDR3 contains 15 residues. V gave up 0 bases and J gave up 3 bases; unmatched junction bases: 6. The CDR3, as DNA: TGCAGTGCTAGAGATGGGAGGGGCGGGACAGATACGCAGTATTTT. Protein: CSARDGRGGTDTQYF.

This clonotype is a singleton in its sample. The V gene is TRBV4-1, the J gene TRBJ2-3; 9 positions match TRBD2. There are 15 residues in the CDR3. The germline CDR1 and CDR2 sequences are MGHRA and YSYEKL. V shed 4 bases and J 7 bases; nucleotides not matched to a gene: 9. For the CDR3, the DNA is TGCGCCAGCAGCCCAGCGGGGGGCAGGTCTTATACGCAGTATTTT. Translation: CASSPAGGRSYTQYF.

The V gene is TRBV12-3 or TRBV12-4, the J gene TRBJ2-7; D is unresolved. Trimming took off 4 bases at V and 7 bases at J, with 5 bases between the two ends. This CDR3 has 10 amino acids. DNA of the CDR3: TGTGCCAGCAGTTACTCGGAGCAGTACTTC. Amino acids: CASSYSEQYF.

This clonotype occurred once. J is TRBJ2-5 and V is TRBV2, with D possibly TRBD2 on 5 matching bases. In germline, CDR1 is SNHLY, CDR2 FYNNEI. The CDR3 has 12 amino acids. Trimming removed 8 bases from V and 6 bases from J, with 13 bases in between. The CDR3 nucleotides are TGTGCCAGCGCGGGCCTAGAGAAGACCCAGTACTTC. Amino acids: CASAGLEKTQYF.

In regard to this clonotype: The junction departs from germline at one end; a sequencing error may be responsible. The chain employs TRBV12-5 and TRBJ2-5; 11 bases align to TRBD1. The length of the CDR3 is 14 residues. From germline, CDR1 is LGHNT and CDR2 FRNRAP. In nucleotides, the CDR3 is TGTGCTAGAGGTTTGGGACAGGGGGGCGAGACCCAGTACTTC. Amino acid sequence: CARGLGQGGETQYF.

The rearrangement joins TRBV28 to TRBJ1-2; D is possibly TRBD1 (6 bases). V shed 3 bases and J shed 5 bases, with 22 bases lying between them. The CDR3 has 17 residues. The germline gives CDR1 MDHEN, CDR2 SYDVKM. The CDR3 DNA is TGTGCCAGCAGTTTCAGAAGACAGGTCTTTTCTCGATATGGCTACACCTTC. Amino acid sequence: CASSFRRQVFSRYGYTF.

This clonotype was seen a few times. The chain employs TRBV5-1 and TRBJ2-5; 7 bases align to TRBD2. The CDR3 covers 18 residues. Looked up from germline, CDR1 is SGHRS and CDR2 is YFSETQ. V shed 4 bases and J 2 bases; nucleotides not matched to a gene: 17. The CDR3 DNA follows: TGCGCCAGCAGCCGTCGGGAGGTGGGGACGCCCTTTCAAGAGACCCAGTACTTC. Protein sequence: CASSRREVGTPFQETQYF.